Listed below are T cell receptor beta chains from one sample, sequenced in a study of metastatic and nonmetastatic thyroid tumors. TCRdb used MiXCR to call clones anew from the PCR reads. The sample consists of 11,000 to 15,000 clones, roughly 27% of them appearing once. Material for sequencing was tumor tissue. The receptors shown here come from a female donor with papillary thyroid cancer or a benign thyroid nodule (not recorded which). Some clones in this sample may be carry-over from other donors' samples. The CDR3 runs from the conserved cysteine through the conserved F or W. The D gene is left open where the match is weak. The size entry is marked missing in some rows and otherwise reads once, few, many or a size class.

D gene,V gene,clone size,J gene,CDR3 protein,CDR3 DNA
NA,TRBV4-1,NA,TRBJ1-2,CASSHPLRSTGYTF,TGCGCCAGCAGTCACCCCCTGAGGTCGACTGGCTACACCTTC
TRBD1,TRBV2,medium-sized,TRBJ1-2,CASSVTGVYGYTF,TGTGCCAGCAGTGTAACAGGGGTCTATGGCTACACCTTC
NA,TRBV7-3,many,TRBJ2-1,CASSLSAGGGEQFF,TGTGCCAGCAGCTTATCCGCCGGAGGGGGTGAGCAGTTCTTC
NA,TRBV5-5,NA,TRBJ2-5,CASSWPERGLQETQYF,TGTGCCAGCAGCTGGCCTGAAAGAGGACTACAAGAGACCCAGTACTTC
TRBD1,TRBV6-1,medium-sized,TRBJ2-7,CASSRQGGPHEQYF,TGTGCCAGCAGCCGACAGGGGGGCCCCCACGAGCAGTACTTC
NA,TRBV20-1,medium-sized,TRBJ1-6,CSARVGGASSYNSPLHF,TGCAGTGCTAGGGTAGGGGGGGCTAGCTCCTATAATTCACCCCTCCACTTT
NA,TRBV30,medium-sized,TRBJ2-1,CAWSSREYNEQFF,TGTGCCTGGAGCTCTCGGGAATACAATGAGCAGTTCTTC
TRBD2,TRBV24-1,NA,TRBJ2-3,CATSETSGRAGDTQYF,TGTGCCACCAGTGAGACTAGCGGGAGGGCCGGGGATACGCAGTATTTT
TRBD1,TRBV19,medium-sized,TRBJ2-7,CASRHRGWDEQYF,TGTGCCAGTAGACACAGGGGTTGGGACGAGCAGTACTTC
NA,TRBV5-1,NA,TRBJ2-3,CASSGWGTASTDTHYF,TGCGCCAGCAGCGGGTGGGGGACGGCTAGCACAGATACGCATTATTTT
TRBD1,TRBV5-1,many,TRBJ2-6,CASSDRGSGANVLTF,TGCGCCAGCAGCGACAGGGGCTCTGGGGCCAACGTCCTGACTTTC
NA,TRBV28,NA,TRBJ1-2,CASIASGVDGCTF,TGTGCCAGCATTGCCAGTGGGGTAGATGGCTGCACCTTC
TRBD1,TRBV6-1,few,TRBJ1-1,CASIPLDRALNTEAFF,TGTGCCAGCATTCCACTCGACAGGGCTTTGAACACTGAAGCTTTCTTT
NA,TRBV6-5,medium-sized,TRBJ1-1,CASSYDWTAEAFF,TGTGCCAGCAGTTACGATTGGACGGCTGAAGCTTTCTTT
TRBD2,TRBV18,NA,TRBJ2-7,CASSPGGSGVEQYF,TGTGCCAGCTCACCGGGCGGGAGCGGGGTCGAGCAGTACTTC
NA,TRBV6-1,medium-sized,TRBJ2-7,CASKSFGESSYEQYF,TGTGCCAGCAAATCCTTTGGGGAGAGCTCCTACGAGCAGTACTTC
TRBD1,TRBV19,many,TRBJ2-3,CASSKGQGVRDTQYF,TGTGCCAGTAGTAAGGGACAGGGGGTCCGAGATACGCAGTATTTT
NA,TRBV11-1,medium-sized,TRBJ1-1,CASSDTTGTEAFF,TGTGCCAGCAGCGATACGACGGGCACTGAAGCTTTCTTT
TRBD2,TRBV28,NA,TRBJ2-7,CASSSLAGDYTSSYEQYF,TGTGCCAGCAGTTCACTAGCGGGAGATTACACGTCCTCCTACGAGCAGTACTTC
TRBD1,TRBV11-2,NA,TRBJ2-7,CASSLVTGNALVCEQYF,TGTGCCAGCAGCTTAGTGACAGGGAACGCTCTGGTCTGCGAGCAGTACTTC
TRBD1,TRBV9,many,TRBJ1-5,CASSVEGQGVAHNQPQHF,TGTGCCAGCAGCGTAGAGGGACAGGGGGTGGCACACAATCAGCCCCAGCATTTT
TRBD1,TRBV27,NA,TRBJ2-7,CASRYGQVDEQCF,TGTGCCAGCAGGTACGGACAGGTAGACGAGCAGTGCTTC
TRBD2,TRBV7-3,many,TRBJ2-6,CASSLSAGAGANVLTF,TGTGCCAGCAGCTTATCCGCGGGAGCTGGGGCCAACGTCCTGACTTTC
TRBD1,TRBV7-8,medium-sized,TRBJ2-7,CASSFLGQGIGFKSYEQYF,TGTGCCAGCAGCTTCCTGGGACAGGGGATAGGATTTAAGTCCTACGAGCAGTACTTC
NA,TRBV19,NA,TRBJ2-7,CASSNTDRLYEQYF,TGTGCCAGTAGTAACACAGACAGGCTCTACGAGCAGTACTTC
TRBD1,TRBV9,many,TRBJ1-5,CASSPQGDSNQPQHF,TGTGCCAGCAGCCCCCAGGGGGATAGCAATCAGCCCCAGCATTTT
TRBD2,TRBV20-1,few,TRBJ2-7,CSARMGASGRKGEQYF,TGCAGTGCTCGGATGGGGGCTAGCGGGAGGAAGGGGGAGCAGTACTTC
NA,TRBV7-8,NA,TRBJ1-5,CASSLDRNQPQHF,TGTGCCAGCAGCTTAGACCGAAATCAGCCCCAGCATTTT
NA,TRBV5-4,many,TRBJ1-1,CASSPIEKNTEAFF,TGTGCCAGCAGCCCCATAGAGAAGAACACTGAAGCTTTCTTT
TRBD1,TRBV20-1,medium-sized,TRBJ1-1,CSAANRGLGVEAFF,TGCAGTGCTGCCAATAGGGGGCTGGGGGTTGAAGCTTTCTTT